This T cell receptor beta chain was recorded in a study of blood T cell repertoires in COVID-19. Overall study context: From the United States, Italy and Spain came samples of acute and convalescent COVID-19. T cells, B-cell-depleted T cells, or PBMCs provided the cDNA or gDNA that served as material.

Per the original methods: Estimates of nucleated cell counts were drawn from the amplification of reference gene primers. The repertoire was sequenced with immunoSEQ multiplex PCR; TCRdb's copy has only in-frame clones and lacks some. V and J calls and clone size follow that table, whereas D and trimming were derived from the DNA. The sample holds 150,000 to 200,000 clones, about four fifths seen once. The V gene end was trimmed by 6 bases and the J gene end by 5 bases; junction bases not matched to a gene: 8. The CDR3 has 16 amino acids. Germline V lookup: CDR1 WNHNN, CDR2 SYGVQD (reference sequence). Only one count was recorded for this clone.

The rearrangement joins TRBV10-1 to TRBJ2-1; 12 bases fit TRBD2. The sequenced sample was peripheral blood. The receptor comes from a woman older than 75 with active or convalescent COVID-19. The CDR3: CASSPSGRAFNNEQFF. The CDR3 DNA reads TGCGCCAGCAGCCCTAGCGGGAGGGCCTTCAACAATGAGCAGTTCTTC.